These 29 T cell receptor beta chains came from one sample sequenced in a study of T-cell reconstitution after alpha-beta-depleted transplantation in children (dated by TCRdb to between 2015 and 2016). To prepare the library, PCR was applied. The instrument was an Illumina HiSeq 2500. TCR library preparation used molecular barcoding, with unique molecular identifiers applied to normalize quantification of the TCRbeta repertoire. TCRdb redid the processing of the public reads, applying fastp at Q25 and MiXCR, and retained in-frame beta chains. Identical CDR3 protein sequences are pooled into one entry, listed with their most common genes and DNA. This sample gives about 640,000 distinct CDR3 sequences in total; approximately 16% of them show up just once. 1.1% of the sample comes from the top ten. The material was PBMCs from the stem cell graft donor, obtained from the stem cell graft. The receptors derive from a human donor who donated a stem cell graft to a child with acute myeloid leukemia.

This clonotype was detected only a few times. V usage is TRBV27 and J usage is TRBJ1-4; D perhaps matches TRBD1 (6 bases). Trimming pared 8 bases from V and 4 bases from J, leaving 17 bases between. CDR1 is MNHEY and CDR2 is SMNVEV in the germline V gene (reference sequence). The CDR3 is 15 amino acids. CDR3 sequence (DNA): TGTGCCAGCCGCTCTTACAGGGAACTTAATGAAAAACTGTTTTTT. It encodes CASRSYRELNEKLFF.

In this sample, this clonotype turned up many times. The rearrangement links TRBV7-2 to TRBJ2-5, with no clear D. V shed 1 base and J shed 7 bases, with 16 bases lying between them. Germline V gene sequence: CDR1 SGHTA, CDR2 FQGNSA. The CDR3 is made up of 15 amino acids. The CDR3 region is CASSLDKALGWTQYF. CDR3 sequence (DNA): TGTGCCAGCAGCTTAGACAAAGCGCTTGGGTGGACCCAGTACTTC.

This clonotype has a count of ten or more. This rearrangement joins TRBV29-1 to TRBJ2-1; 9 bases fit TRBD1. The CDR3 runs to 15 residues. The trim removed 1 base at V and 3 bases at J, leaving 4 bases unmatched. The V gene's germline CDR1 is SQVTM and CDR2 ANQGSEA. CDR3 sequence reads: CSVEGDRESYNEQFF. CDR3 bases: TGCAGCGTTGAAGGGGACAGGGAAAGCTACAATGAGCAGTTCTTC.

The genes are TRBV7-2 and TRBJ2-3; no clear D gene. Between the trimmed V and J ends, which lost 5 bases and 7 bases, there was a span of 13 bases. Germline values: CDR1 SGHTA, CDR2 FQGNSA. This CDR3 is 13 amino acids long. The DNA of the CDR3 is TGTGCCAGCAGCCAAAGCACTTCTAATACGCAGTATTTT. Protein: CASSQSTSNTQYF.

Many counts were recorded for this clonotype. This CDR3 reads CASSLYGDGRLQETQYF. The CDR3 nucleotides are TGTGCCAGCAGCTTGTACGGGGATGGTCGGTTACAAGAGACCCAGTACTTC. The rearrangement uses TRBV5-5 and TRBJ2-5; perhaps TRBD2 as D (5 bases). V was trimmed by 1 base and J by 2 bases, leaving 18 bases between them. The CDR3 sequence is 17 residues long. Germline assignment: CDR1 SGHKS and CDR2 YYEKEE (reference sequence). The full variable domain, in which reference TRBV5-5 and TRBJ2-5 provide the parts outside the CDR3, is DAGVTQSPTHLIKTRGQQVTLRCSPISGHKSVSWYQQVLGQGPQFIFQYYEKEERGRGNFPDRFSARQFPNYSSELNVNALLLGDSALYLCASSLYGDGRLQETQYFGPGTRLLVL.

In this sample, this clonotype turned up a few times. The CDR3 sequence: CASSSRDRGGEQFF. CDR3 DNA: TGTGCCAGCAGTTCCCGGGACAGGGGTGGCGAGCAGTTCTTC. The chain has TRBV6-5 and TRBJ2-1; 10 bases match TRBD1. The CDR3 has 14 residues. Unmatched junction bases numbered 7, after V lost 4 bases and J lost 10 bases. Germline V gene data show CDR1 as MNHEY and CDR2 as SVGAGI.

This clonotype was recorded many times. The chain carries TRBV20-1 and TRBJ1-5; D gene ambiguous. With 3 bases removed from V and 0 bases from J, the gap between germline ends came to 18 bases. This CDR3 comprises 17 residues. The germline V gene has CDR1 DFQATT and CDR2 SNEGSKA (reference sequence). The CDR3 loop reads CSASKSLSPNSNQPQHF. The DNA of the CDR3 is TGCAGTGCTAGTAAAAGTCTCTCACCAAATAGCAATCAGCCCCAGCATTTT.

The J gene is TRBJ2-7, the V gene TRBV3-1; 12 nucleotides agree with TRBD2. The CDR3 totals 17 residues. Trimming cost V 4 bases and J 6 bases; bases outside gene matches: 13. Germline lookup yields CDR1 LGHDT and CDR2 YNNKEL (reference sequence). CDR3 protein: CASSPWTSGVLKIEQYF. CDR3 sequence (DNA): TGTGCCAGCAGCCCTTGGACTAGCGGGGTCCTAAAGATCGAGCAGTACTTC.

V gene TRBV7-7 combines with J gene TRBJ1-1, with 10 bases fitting TRBD1. The CDR3 runs to 20 residues. Germline assignment: CDR1 SSHAT and CDR2 FNYEAQ (reference sequence). The V and J ends lost 4 bases and 4 bases, in that order; junction bases with no gene match: 21. The CDR3 region has the DNA TGTGCCAGCAGCTCTCTCCGCTCAGACAGGGGGCCCTTCGGTACCACTGAAGCTTTCTTT. This encodes CASSSLRSDRGPFGTTEAFF.

The V gene is TRBV7-9, the J gene TRBJ1-4; D is unclear. The CDR3 contains 16 residues. Germline V gene lookup returns CDR1 SEHNR and CDR2 FQNEAQ (reference sequence). Trimming took off 6 bases at V and 3 bases at J, with 17 bases between the two ends. In DNA, the CDR3 is TGTGCCAGCAGTCCCGGCGGGTCTATAGCTAATGAAAAACTGTTTTTT. Its protein product is CASSPGGSIANEKLFF.

The V call is TRBV5-1, the J call TRBJ2-1; the D call may be TRBD1 or TRBD2 (5 bases each). In germline, CDR1 is SGHRS, CDR2 YFSETQ. V lost 4 bases to trimming and J lost 8 bases, with 19 bases between them. The CDR3 is made up of 15 amino acids. In nucleotides, the CDR3 is TGCGCCAGCAGCCCGGTTGTTCGGGGCGCGGATGAGCAGTTCTTC. This codes for CASSPVVRGADEQFF.

The gene calls are TRBV4-3 and TRBJ1-1; no clear D gene. The V gene's germline CDR1 is LGHNA and CDR2 YSLEER. CDR3 length equals 14 residues. Trimming took 0 bases from V and 5 from J, leaving 10 bases between them. In nucleotides, the CDR3 is TGCGCCAGCAGCCAAGAAGGGTATTGGACTGAAGCTTTCTTT. This encodes CASSQEGYWTEAFF.

This clonotype was detected ten times or more. The chain links TRBV20-1 to TRBJ2-1; D perhaps matches TRBD1 (6 bases). This CDR3 is built from 14 residues. V lost 8 bases, J lost 5 bases, and 19 bases lay in between. Germline-derived CDR1 and CDR2 are DFQATT and SNEGSKA (reference sequence). In DNA form, the CDR3 reads TGCAGTCAACCGATCGGGACACCGAACAATGAGCAGTTCTTC. Its translation is CSQPIGTPNNEQFF.

This rearrangement joins TRBV5-1 to TRBJ2-7, with D tentatively TRBD1 (5 bases). CDR3 length: 13 amino acids. In germline, CDR1 is SGHRS, CDR2 YFSETQ. Trimming left V 3 bases short and J 0 bases short, with 7 bases between. In DNA, the CDR3 is TGCGCCAGCAGCTACGACAGCTCCTACGAGCAGTACTTC. Translated: CASSYDSSYEQYF.

This clonotype has ten or more counts. The rearrangement joins TRBV20-1 to TRBJ2-7; 8 nucleotides match TRBD1. The CDR3 has 16 residues. The V segment lost 5 bases and the J segment 0 bases; nucleotides outside the gene matches: 12. Germline assignment: CDR1 DFQATT and CDR2 SNEGSKA (reference sequence). The CDR3: CSAPKGQGTISYEQYF. The CDR3 coding sequence is TGCAGTGCTCCGAAAGGACAGGGAACAATCTCCTACGAGCAGTACTTC.

The chain couples TRBV4-3 to TRBJ1-3; D uncertain. The V and J ends lost 0 bases and 3 bases respectively, with 12 bases between them. This CDR3 comprises 16 residues. Germline CDR1 reads LGHNA; CDR2 reads YSLEER. The CDR3: CASSQEGWGGGNTIYF. The CDR3 nucleotides are TGCGCCAGCAGCCAAGAGGGATGGGGTGGTGGAAACACCATATATTTT.

This clonotype was observed a handful of times. This chain's CDR3 is CAGANRVNTEAFF. The CDR3 DNA sequence: TGTGCCGGGGCAAACAGGGTGAACACTGAAGCTTTCTTT. The chain uses TRBV12-3 or TRBV12-4 and TRBJ1-1; possible D gene TRBD1, 6 bases. Trimming removed 11 bases from V and 0 bases from J, with 13 bases in between. The CDR3 has 13 residues.

This clonotype was picked up many times. The genes are TRBV20-1 and TRBJ1-1; D is unresolved. The CDR3 is made up of 11 amino acids. V lost 4 bases and J lost 1, with 4 bases in between. CDR1 DFQATT and CDR2 SNEGSKA come from the germline V gene (reference sequence). CDR3 in DNA: TGCAGTGCTACGGGGAACACTGAAGCTTTCTTT. As protein: CSATGNTEAFF.

This clonotype was counted a single time. The chain joins TRBV7-2 to TRBJ2-3; D remains unclear. The CDR3 length is 14 residues. CDR1 is SGHTA, CDR2 FQGNSA, per germline. V was clipped by 2 bases and J by 6 bases, with 12 bases between them. CDR3 sequence (DNA): TGTGCCAGCAGCTTACGGGCCCCCGCGGATACGCAGTATTTT. Protein: CASSLRAPADTQYF.

In its sample, this clonotype was seen many times. The J gene is TRBJ2-1, the V gene TRBV5-6; 7 bases line up with TRBD1. V shed 7 bases, J shed 5 bases, and the junction held 6 bases outside the gene matches. The CDR3 is made up of 13 amino acids. Germline values: CDR1 SGHDT, CDR2 YYEEEE. CDR3 in amino acids: CASSQTGNNEQFF. The CDR3 DNA reads TGTGCCAGCTCTCAGACAGGGAACAATGAGCAGTTCTTC.

Only a few counts were recorded for this clonotype. V and J are TRBV5-4 and TRBJ2-2; unclear D gene. The germline V gene has CDR1 SGHNT and CDR2 YYREEE (reference sequence). The V end lost 4 bases, the J end lost 0 bases, and 13 bases lay between the germline ends. The CDR3 spans 16 residues. CDR3 amino acids: CASSLSTFANTGELFF. CDR3 sequence (DNA): TGTGCCAGCAGCCTCTCGACTTTCGCGAACACCGGGGAGCTGTTTTTT.

This clonotype was recorded at least ten times. The chain is built from TRBV10-2 and TRBJ2-7; D remains ambiguous. CDR1 is WSHSY and CDR2 is SAAADI in the germline V gene. This CDR3 is built from 12 residues. Trimming took 10 bases from V and 6 from J, leaving 16 bases between them. The CDR3 here is CATWAAASEQYV. The CDR3 nucleotides read TGCGCCACCTGGGCGGCCGCGTCCGAGCAGTACGTC.

This chain joins TRBV5-1 and TRBJ2-4; 10 bases are a match to TRBD1. This CDR3 region has 19 residues. V shed 0 bases and J 1 base; nucleotides not matched to a gene: 10. Per the germline V gene, CDR1 is SGHRS and CDR2 is YFSETQ. Here the CDR3 reads CASSLGQGALFLAKNIQYF. For the CDR3, the DNA is TGCGCCAGCAGCTTGGGACAGGGGGCCCTGTTTCTCGCCAAAAACATTCAGTACTTC.

With respect to this clonotype: One junction end disagrees with the germline gene, perhaps due to a read error. The J gene is TRBJ2-1, the V gene TRBV20-1; 9 bases are shared with TRBD1. Germline V gene lookup returns CDR1 DFQATT and CDR2 SNEGSKA (reference sequence). The CDR3 consists of 16 residues. The CDR3 DNA follows: TGCTGTGCTCCCCGAACCGGGACAGGGTTATACAATGAGCAGTTCTTC. This sequence encodes CCAPRTGTGLYNEQFF.

This clonotype was recorded a few times. The chain couples TRBV28 to TRBJ1-4; D ambiguous. CDR3 size: 16 residues. Trimming took off 6 bases at V and 5 bases at J, with 19 bases between the two ends. Germline CDR1 MDHEN, CDR2 SYDVKM. CDR3 DNA: TGTGCCAGCAGGCGTCCTAAGACTTCTCCCAATGAAAAACTGTTTTTT. Amino acids: CASRRPKTSPNEKLFF.

Ten or more counts support this clonotype. The chain uses TRBV15 and TRBJ2-7; tentative D call: TRBD2 (5 bases). The germline V and J ends were trimmed by 1 base and 6 bases, with 10 bases remaining between them. Germline V gives CDR1 LNHNV, CDR2 YYDKDF (reference sequence). The CDR3 consists of 13 residues. CDR3 residues: CATSRGGFAEQYV. The CDR3 nucleotides read TGTGCCACCAGCAGAGGAGGGTTCGCCGAGCAGTACGTC.

The rearrangement links TRBV30 to TRBJ2-3; D unresolved. The CDR3 is 12 residues long. Germline CDR1 and CDR2: GTSNPN and SVGIG (reference sequence). The germline V and J ends were trimmed by 2 bases and 4 bases, with 7 bases remaining between them. CDR3 sequence: CAWSRRSDTQYF. Written as DNA, the CDR3 is TGTGCCTGGAGTAGGCGATCAGATACGCAGTATTTT. The whole variable domain, remainder taken from reference TRBV30 and TRBJ2-3, is SQTIHQWPATLVQPVGSPLSLECTVEGTSNPNLYWYRQAAGRGLQLLFYSVGIGQISSEVPQNLSASRPQDRQFILSSKKLLLSDSGFYLCAWSRRSDTQYFGPGTRLTVL.

This clonotype was seen ten or more times. The V call is TRBV27, the J call TRBJ2-1; D gene ambiguous. CDR1 and CDR2 (germline): MNHEY, SMNVEV (reference sequence). The ends were cut back, 7 bases at V and 0 bases at J, with 22 bases in the middle. The CDR3 has 18 residues. The CDR3 is CASISSPYRSSSYNEQFF. CDR3 bases: TGTGCCAGCATCAGTTCTCCGTATCGATCGAGCTCCTACAATGAGCAGTTCTTC.

This clonotype occurred a few times. The V call is TRBV20-1, the J call TRBJ2-2, with 10 bases fitting TRBD2. The CDR3 is 17 amino acids. CDR1 is DFQATT, CDR2 SNEGSKA, per germline (reference sequence). For the CDR3, the DNA is TGCTGCGCTAGACGGCTAGCGGGGGCTTCGAACACCGGGGAGCTGTTTTTT. Translating gives CCARRLAGASNTGELFF.